This TCR beta chain was profiled in a study of T cells expressing NK-cell markers. Study results and limitations: The CD3+CD56-NKG2C+ fraction of a handful of donors was likewise dominated by these clonotypes.

As regards this clonotype: As yet, its antigen is unknown.

This CDR3 spans 15 amino acids. CDR1 LNHDA and CDR2 SQIVND come from the germline V gene (reference sequence). Using the 5' RACE reads, TCRdb records one entry per CDR3 protein without DNA. The sample yields 500,000 to 700,000 distinct CDR3 sequences, of which the top ten take up about 3.6%. This clonotype was obtained from a man aged 18 to 30 in good health. The rearrangement joins TRBV19 to TRBJ2-1. Sequencing was carried out using blood T cells: a sorted CD56 or NKG2C T cell subset, CD4+ or CD8+ T cells, or bulk PBMC T cells (not recorded which). The CDR3 here is CASSKSANSYNEQFF.